A single sample is the source of the 21 T cell receptor beta chains below, sequenced in a study of T cells in Graves' hyperthyroidism and ophthalmopathy. The source material, RNA transcripts, was used to amplify TCR beta CDR3 regions. Carried out on the TCR CDR3, a first-round RT-PCR used the HTBI primer set. TCRdb reprocessed the multiplex PCR reads via MiXCR and lists one record per CDR3 protein. The table has a few hundred thousand distinct CDR3 sequences, approximately 13% seen once; the top ten hold about 9.1%. Material: blood. The source is a woman aged 18-35 years with Graves' hyperthyroidism.

This clonotype was seen at least ten times. The chain recombines TRBV14 with TRBJ2-7; a possible D gene is TRBD2 (5 bases). In germline, CDR1 is SGHDN, CDR2 FVKESK. Trimming cost V 3 bases and J 0 bases, with 9 bases left between them. This CDR3 is 14 amino acids long. The CDR3 region has the DNA TGTGCCAGCAGCCAGCTCGGGATCTCCTACGAGCAGTACTTC. It translates to CASSQLGISYEQYF.

This clonotype has ten or more counts. This CDR3 reads CASSLGAGGTESPYEQYF. The CDR3 nucleotides read TGTGCCAGCAGTTTAGGAGCGGGGGGAACCGAATCACCCTACGAGCAGTACTTC. The chain employs TRBV28 and TRBJ2-7; 9 bases map to TRBD2. V lost 2 bases to trimming and J lost 2 bases; unmatched junction nucleotides: 13. CDR3 length: 18 residues. Looked up from germline, CDR1 is MDHEN and CDR2 is SYDVKM.

The rearrangement links TRBV5-5 to TRBJ2-7, with a possible D match to TRBD1 (5 bases). CDR1 SGHKS and CDR2 YYEKEE come from the germline V gene (reference sequence). The V end lost 4 bases, the J end lost 4 bases, and 15 bases lay between the germline ends. The CDR3 extends over 14 amino acids. This CDR3 is CASSQAPRVYEQYF. CDR3 in DNA: TGTGCCAGCAGCCAAGCGCCCAGGGTTTACGAGCAGTACTTC.

This clonotype was seen repeatedly, ten times or more. CDR3 bases: TGTGCCAGCAGCCAAGTCCTCGACCTCACCGGGGAGCTGTTTTTT. Translating gives CASSQVLDLTGELFF. V is TRBV3-1 and J is TRBJ2-2, with unresolved D. The CDR3 sequence is 15 residues long. Germline CDR1 is LGHDT and CDR2 is YNNKEL (reference sequence). V lost 1 base, J lost 4 bases, and 10 bases lay in between.

The V and J genes are TRBV19 and TRBJ2-3, with 7 bases that match TRBD2. The junction had 6 bases not matched to a gene; V was cut back by 5 bases and J by 1 base. The germline gives CDR1 LNHDA, CDR2 SQIVND (reference sequence). The CDR3 runs 15 residues. Here the CDR3 reads CASSQQRGGTDTQYF. CDR3 nucleotide sequence: TGTGCCAGTAGTCAACAGCGGGGTGGCACAGATACGCAGTATTTT.

This clonotype came up many times. The J gene is TRBJ1-1, the V gene TRBV5-1, with 9 bases fitting TRBD1. This CDR3 is built from 16 residues. Germline lookup yields CDR1 SGHRS and CDR2 YFSETQ. The V gene end was trimmed by 0 bases and the J gene end by 1 base; junction bases not matched to a gene: 4. The CDR3 sequence: CASSLATGGANTEAFF. The CDR3 DNA is TGCGCCAGCAGCTTGGCGACAGGGGGGGCGAACACTGAAGCTTTCTTT.

This rearrangement joins TRBV9 to TRBJ2-6, with a possible D match to TRBD1 (5 bases). CDR1 is SGDLS, CDR2 YYNGEE, per germline. Trimming took off 3 bases at V and 0 bases at J, with 16 bases between the two ends. This CDR3 region has 18 residues. CDR3 protein: CASSARMRQLSGANVLTF. The CDR3 bases are TGTGCCAGCAGCGCGAGGATGAGACAGCTCTCTGGGGCCAACGTCCTGACTTTC.

This clonotype has a handful of counts. The V gene is TRBV18, the J gene TRBJ1-1, with D tentatively TRBD1 (6 bases). From germline, CDR1 is KGHSH and CDR2 LQKENI. The CDR3 extends over 15 amino acids. Trimming removed 5 bases at V and 11 bases at J, with 24 bases between. The CDR3 reads CASSSEGLGALTAFF. DNA of the CDR3: TGTGCCAGCTCATCGGAAGGGCTGGGGGCCCTTACGGCTTTCTTT.

This clonotype was recorded many times. J is TRBJ2-3 and V is TRBV28; 9 positions agree with TRBD1. Germline CDR1 MDHEN, CDR2 SYDVKM. The CDR3 sequence is 16 residues long. V shed 5 bases, J shed 3 bases, and the junction held 9 bases outside the gene matches. The CDR3 DNA is TGTGCCAGCAGTACGCACGACAGGGGGGTAACAGATACGCAGTATTTT. Translated: CASSTHDRGVTDTQYF.

This clonotype was seen at least ten times. The chain carries TRBV20-1 and TRBJ2-7; 8 bases fit TRBD2. The trim removed 6 bases at V and 4 bases at J, leaving 11 bases unmatched. CDR1 is DFQATT, CDR2 SNEGSKA, per germline (reference sequence). This CDR3 has 14 residues. The CDR3 is CSAGASGLRYEQYF. Here the CDR3 DNA reads TGCAGTGCGGGGGCTAGCGGGTTGAGGTACGAGCAGTACTTC.

Note on this clonotype: A much bigger clone sits one base away, suggesting this may be a read error. The V call is TRBV2, the J call TRBJ1-1; D is possibly TRBD1 (5 bases). Germline V gene sequence: CDR1 SNHLY, CDR2 FYNNEI. Between the trimmed V and J ends, which lost 8 bases and 1 base, there was a span of 14 bases. CDR3 length: 14 residues. The CDR3, as DNA: TGTGCCAGCTTTAGGGACGGAGCGAACACTGAAGCTTTCTTT. Amino acids: CASFRDGANTEAFF.

This clonotype came up many times. The chain combines TRBV14 with TRBJ2-1, with a tentative D call TRBD2 (5 bases). The CDR3 totals 18 residues. With 5 bases removed from V and 5 bases from J, the gap between germline ends came to 25 bases. The germline V gene has CDR1 SGHDN and CDR2 FVKESK. The CDR3 DNA is TGTGCCAGCAGCGAGAGGGCCCTCCTACGGGATCCGGACAATGAGCAGTTCTTC. Protein sequence: CASSERALLRDPDNEQFF.

This clonotype was detected many times. V usage is TRBV5-4 and J usage is TRBJ2-3, with 10 positions matching TRBD2. CDR1 is SGHNT and CDR2 is YYREEE in the germline V gene (reference sequence). This CDR3 comprises 14 residues. The V and J ends lost 4 bases and 1 base, in that order; junction bases with no gene match: 0. CDR3 region: CASSSGGGTDTQYF. CDR3 nucleotides: TGTGCCAGCAGCAGCGGGGGGGGCACAGATACGCAGTATTTT.

This clonotype was found many times. J is TRBJ1-1 and V is TRBV10-1; D remains ambiguous. The CDR3 totals 14 residues. The ends were cut back, 4 bases at V and 5 bases at J, with 14 bases in the middle. The germline CDR1 and CDR2 sequences are WNHNN and SYGVQD (reference sequence). DNA of the CDR3: TGCGCCAGCAGTGGGAACCCAGAAGGGACTGAAGCTTTCTTT. This encodes CASSGNPEGTEAFF.

A few counts support this clonotype. V gene TRBV28 combines with J gene TRBJ1-5, with D uncertain. Germline values: CDR1 MDHEN, CDR2 SYDVKM. Between the trimmed V and J ends, which lost 6 bases and 0 bases, there was a span of 9 bases. CDR3 length: 14 amino acids. The CDR3 spells CASRNVGSNQPQHF. For the CDR3, the DNA is TGTGCCAGCAGGAACGTTGGTAGCAATCAGCCCCAGCATTTT.

This clonotype was observed at least ten times. The chain joins TRBV7-2 to TRBJ2-7, with D unresolved. The germline V gene encodes CDR1 SGHTA and CDR2 FQGNSA. This CDR3 spans 15 amino acids. Trimming took 5 bases from V and 1 from J, leaving 15 bases between them. The CDR3 region is CASSPQVELSYEQYF. The CDR3 bases are TGTGCCAGCAGCCCTCAAGTGGAACTATCCTACGAGCAGTACTTC.

This clonotype was found many times. V is TRBV11-2 and J is TRBJ2-7, with 11 nucleotides matching TRBD1. The CDR3 covers 16 residues. The V and J ends lost 5 bases and 4 bases, in that order; junction bases with no gene match: 10. Germline values: CDR1 SGHAT, CDR2 FQNNGV. The CDR3 is CASSIHGQGARYEQYF. DNA of the CDR3: TGTGCCAGCAGCATACACGGACAGGGGGCGCGGTACGAGCAGTACTTC.

This clonotype was observed many times. The rearrangement joins TRBV3-1 to TRBJ2-1; 12 positions match TRBD1. Germline V gene sequence: CDR1 LGHDT, CDR2 YNNKEL (reference sequence). CDR3 size: 15 residues. The junction had 4 bases not matched to a gene; V was cut back by 3 bases and J by 7 bases. The CDR3 loop is CASSQPGQGANEQFF. The CDR3 bases are TGTGCCAGCAGCCAGCCGGGACAGGGGGCGAATGAGCAGTTCTTC.

This clonotype came up many times. The J gene is TRBJ2-5, the V gene TRBV12-3 or TRBV12-4; the D call may be TRBD1 or TRBD2 (6 bases each). The CDR3 is made up of 13 amino acids. V shed 7 bases and J shed 5 bases, with 14 bases lying between them. For the CDR3, the DNA is TGTGCCAGCACCTTGAGGGGGGACGAGACCCAGTACTTC. Amino acid sequence: CASTLRGDETQYF.

This clonotype was counted a few times. Here the CDR3 DNA reads TGTGCCAGCAGTGACGCGGCAGGGGGGAAAGGTGGGGAAAAACTGTTTTTT. Protein: CASSDAAGGKGGEKLFF. The chain links TRBV6-1 to TRBJ1-4; 7 bases fit TRBD1. The CDR3 loop spans 17 amino acids. The germline CDR1 and CDR2 sequences are MNHNS and SASEGT. Trimming took 3 bases from V and 8 from J; bases not matched to a gene: 15.

This clonotype has ten or more counts. The V gene is TRBV19, the J gene TRBJ1-1; perhaps TRBD1 as D (5 bases). CDR3 length: 14 amino acids. The germline gives CDR1 LNHDA, CDR2 SQIVND (reference sequence). V was cut by 3 bases and J by 1 base, with 9 bases left in between. The CDR3 spells CASSITGTNTEAFF. The DNA of the CDR3 is TGTGCCAGTAGTATCACAGGCACGAACACTGAAGCTTTCTTT.